A selection of T cell receptor beta chains follows, all from one sample in a study of T-cell memory formation after mild COVID-19. TCRdb used MiXCR to reprocess the 5' RACE reads, holding one entry per CDR3 protein. The sample contains 550,000 to 700,000 distinct CDR3 sequences, over 15% of which appear only once. Sequenced material: PBMCs or a T cell subset sorted from them (not recorded which). The receptors come from an adult woman who had mild COVID-19 (a few samples of this study predate the infection). Cell type and time point are not known. CDR3s include the opening cysteine and the closing phenylalanine or tryptophan. Each record gives: clone size, J gene, D gene, V gene, CDR3 protein, CDR3 DNA. The D gene is left open where the match is weak. Part of the rows lack a size; the others show once, few, many or a class for expanded clones.

>few|TRBJ1-2|TRBD1|TRBV5-1
CASSFQGDGYTF
TGCGCCAGCAGCTTTCAGGGGGATGGCTACACCTTC
>NA|TRBJ2-5|TRBD1|TRBV6-2/TRBV6-3
CASREQGARETQYF
TGTGCCAGCAGGGAACAGGGGGCTCGGGAGACCCAGTACTTC
>NA|TRBJ2-1|NA|TRBV5-1
CSSSQAESYNEQFF
TGCTCCAGCAGCCAGGCGGAATCCTACAATGAGCAGTTCTTC
>NA|TRBJ1-4|NA|TRBV20-1
CSADTTNEKLFF
TGCAGTGCTGACACAACTAATGAAAAACTGTTTTTT
>NA|TRBJ1-2|TRBD1|TRBV4-2
CASSQATGMRSDYGYTF
TGTGCCAGCAGCCAAGCGACAGGGATGCGGTCCGACTATGGCTACACCTTC
>few|TRBJ2-3|TRBD2|TRBV9
CASSVGGLAKSDTQYF
TGTGCCAGCAGCGTAGGTGGACTAGCGAAATCGGATACGCAGTATTTT
>NA|TRBJ2-3|NA|TRBV29-1
CSVEDGIRTDTQYF
TGCAGCGTTGAAGATGGGATACGGACAGATACGCAGTATTTT
>many|TRBJ1-1|NA|TRBV5-5
CASSLVGRSTEAFF
TGTGCCAGCAGCTTGGTGGGGAGGAGCACTGAAGCTTTCTTT
>few|TRBJ1-1|NA|TRBV18
CASSPPGGSNTEAFF
TGTGCCAGCTCACCACCCGGGGGGTCGAACACTGAAGCTTTCTTT
>NA|TRBJ2-2|NA|TRBV15
CATSRVDITNTGELFF
TGTGCCACCAGCAGAGTGGACATTACGAACACCGGGGAGCTGTTTTTT
>NA|TRBJ2-7|TRBD2|TRBV20-1
CSARLAGLAGGPSEQYF
TGCAGTGCTCGTCTAGCAGGACTAGCGGGGGGGCCTTCCGAGCAGTACTTC
>once|TRBJ2-1|NA|TRBV10-3
CAIRDRAKPYNEQFF
TGTGCCATCAGAGACCGGGCCAAGCCCTACAATGAGCAGTTCTTC
>many|TRBJ2-7|NA|TRBV5-1
CASRDELLREQYF
TGCGCCAGCAGGGACGAGTTACTCCGCGAGCAGTACTTC
>NA|TRBJ1-5|NA|TRBV2
CASSEAGLSNQPQHF
TGTGCCAGCAGTGAGGCGGGCTTGAGCAATCAGCCCCAGCATTTT
>many|TRBJ2-1|NA|TRBV11-1
CASSLEGTTSNEQFF
TGTGCCAGCAGCTTAGAGGGGACAACCTCGAATGAGCAGTTCTTC
>NA|TRBJ2-3|NA|TRBV30
CAWSVLGLTDTQYF
TGTGCCTGGAGTGTACTAGGGCTCACAGATACGCAGTATTTT
>NA|TRBJ1-1|NA|TRBV2
CARDFTNTEAFF
TGTGCCAGGGATTTTACGAACACTGAAGCTTTCTTT
>many|TRBJ1-5|NA|TRBV12-3/TRBV12-4
CASSGAMRGNQPQHF
TGTGCCAGCTCGGGTGCGATGAGGGGCAATCAGCCCCAGCATTTT
>NA|TRBJ2-7|NA|TRBV4-3
CASSLKKGIEQYF
TGCGCCAGCAGCCTTAAAAAGGGGATCGAGCAGTACTTC
>NA|TRBJ1-4|NA|TRBV14
CASSQGARRKNEKLFF
TGTGCCAGCAGCCAAGGCGCACGACGGAAAAATGAAAAACTGTTTTTT
>NA|TRBJ2-1|TRBD2|TRBV6-2/TRBV6-3
CATGNGGRQLYNEQFF
TGTGCCACCGGGAACGGGGGGAGACAATTATACAATGAGCAGTTCTTC
>many|TRBJ2-7|NA|TRBV2
CASKIQGTAYEQYF
TGTGCCAGCAAGATACAGGGTACCGCCTACGAGCAGTACTTC
>once|TRBJ2-7|NA|TRBV7-9
CASSFSGTIPGYEQYF
TGTGCCAGCAGCTTTTCCGGTACCATACCTGGCTACGAGCAGTACTTC
>NA|TRBJ2-2|NA|TRBV7-2
CASSYRTSTGTGELFF
TGTGCCAGCAGCTATAGGACCTCGACGGGGACCGGGGAGCTGTTTTTT
>few|TRBJ2-5|NA|TRBV5-1
CASRPDSTQETQYF
TGCGCCAGCCGCCCCGACAGCACCCAAGAGACCCAGTACTTC
>few|TRBJ2-2|TRBD2|TRBV20-1
CSARLAGGTGELFF
TGCAGTGCCAGACTAGCGGGAGGGACCGGGGAGCTGTTTTTT
>NA|TRBJ1-1|TRBD1|TRBV19
CASKQGGTEAFF
TGTGCCAGTAAACAGGGGGGTACTGAAGCTTTCTTT
>few|TRBJ2-3|NA|TRBV5-1
CASSLWENTDTQYF
TGCGCCAGCAGCTTGTGGGAGAACACAGATACGCAGTATTTT
>few|TRBJ1-2|NA|TRBV9
CASSVPGYGYTF
TGTGCCAGCAGCGTCCCAGGGTATGGCTACACCTTC
>few|TRBJ2-1|NA|TRBV29-1
CSVLQGHNEQFF
TGCAGCGTGCTACAGGGCCACAATGAGCAGTTCTTC
>NA|TRBJ2-2|NA|TRBV5-1
CASSLRPAGPSSGELFF
TGCGCCAGCAGCTTGAGACCGGCAGGTCCAAGTTCCGGGGAGCTGTTTTTT
>NA|TRBJ1-1|NA|TRBV29-1
CSVVDQRNTEAFF
TGCAGCGTTGTCGACCAGCGGAACACTGAAGCTTTCTTT
>few|TRBJ2-3|TRBD2|TRBV7-9
CASSPTTGTKADTQYF
TGTGCCAGCAGCCCTACAACCGGGACTAAGGCAGATACGCAGTATTTT
>NA|TRBJ1-5|NA|TRBV7-9
CASSLAGADNQPQHF
TGTGCCAGCAGCTTAGCGGGGGCAGACAATCAGCCCCAGCATTTT
>NA|TRBJ2-2|TRBD2|TRBV2
CASKWGRLGGTGELFF
TGTGCCAGCAAGTGGGGGAGACTCGGGGGGACCGGGGAGCTGTTTTTT
>NA|TRBJ1-1|NA|TRBV3-1
CASSQWAHNLGTEAFF
TGTGCCAGCAGCCAGTGGGCTCATAACCTAGGGACTGAAGCTTTCTTT
>few|TRBJ2-1|TRBD2|TRBV3-1
CASSQAASGRFIYNEQFF
TGTGCCAGCAGCCAAGCGGCTAGCGGGAGGTTTATCTACAATGAGCAGTTCTTC
>many|TRBJ2-5|NA|TRBV18
CASSPTVQETQYF
TGTGCCAGCTCACCGACAGTCCAAGAGACCCAGTACTTC
>NA|TRBJ2-7|TRBD2|TRBV6-2/TRBV6-3
CASSYSILGLARYEQYF
TGTGCCAGCAGTTACTCTATCCTCGGACTAGCGAGATACGAGCAGTACTTC
>NA|TRBJ1-3|NA|TRBV24-1
CATSDPRDSTGYLPRGNTIYF
TGTGCCACCAGTGACCCCAGAGACTCAACAGGTTACTTACCGCGAGGAAACACCATATATTTT
>NA|TRBJ2-3|NA|TRBV29-1
CSVKLREVTDTQYF
TGCAGCGTTAAGCTCAGGGAGGTCACAGATACGCAGTATTTT
>NA|TRBJ2-7|TRBD2|TRBV18
CASSPGGDNEQYF
TGTGCCAGCTCACCCGGGGGGGATAACGAGCAGTACTTC
>few|TRBJ2-3|NA|TRBV29-1
CSVGGGRDGDTQYF
TGCAGCGTTGGTGGAGGGCGGGACGGGGATACGCAGTATTTT
>NA|TRBJ1-5|NA|TRBV2
CASSETAGNQPQHF
TGTGCCAGCAGTGAAACAGCGGGAAATCAGCCCCAGCATTTT